Listed here are 4 T cell receptor beta chains from one sample, sequenced in a study of shared clonotypes between healthy human individuals. Some clones are missing from TCRdb's copy, which holds only in-frame ones; the method was immunoSEQ multiplex PCR. The sample contains about 1.5 million clones, about 98% of which appear only once. Input material: naive CD4+ T cells sorted from blood. Subset indicated: CD45RA+ positively selected. The receptor source for this set is a man aged 30 to 45 in good health.

This sequence joins TRBV6-1 and TRBJ1-1; D not resolved. This CDR3 is 14 amino acids long. Deletions cut 3 bases from V and 0 bases from J, with 8 bases between. From germline, CDR1 is MNHNS and CDR2 SASEGT. CDR3 residues: CASSERPVNTEAFF. CDR3 nucleotide sequence: TGTGCCAGCAGTGAGCGACCCGTGAACACTGAAGCTTTCTTT.

J is TRBJ2-1 and V is TRBV29-1; weak D call: TRBD2 (6 bases). V dropped 4 bases and J dropped 2 bases, with 12 bases sitting between them. The CDR3 consists of 14 residues. CDR1 and CDR2 from the germline V gene are SQVTM and ANQGSEA. CDR3 sequence (DNA): TGCAGCGTTGCGCCCCGACTAGCCTACAATGAGCAGTTCTTC. It is translated as CSVAPRLAYNEQFF.

The chain is built from TRBV7-6 and TRBJ2-5, with TRBD1 as a possible D gene (6 bases). The CDR3 has 14 amino acids. In germline, CDR1 is SGHVS, CDR2 FNYEAQ. Trimming removed 3 bases from V and 4 bases from J, with 12 bases in between. In nucleotides, the CDR3 is TGTGCCAGCAGCTTGGACAGATTCCTAGAGACCCAGTACTTC. It translates to CASSLDRFLETQYF.

The genes are TRBV18 and TRBJ1-3; D is perhaps TRBD1 (5 bases). V was shortened by 2 bases and J by 4 bases, with 12 bases between the two germline ends. From germline, CDR1 is KGHSH and CDR2 LQKENI. This CDR3 contains 15 residues. The CDR3 DNA reads as TGTGCCAGCTCACCATCCTCAGGGTCCGGAAACACCATATATTTT. Protein: CASSPSSGSGNTIYF. Filled out from reference TRBV18 and TRBJ1-3, the complete variable domain reads NAGVMQNPRHLVRRRGQEARLRCSPMKGHSHVYWYRQLPEEGLKFMVYLQKENIIDESGMPKERFSAEFPKEGPSILRIQQVVRGDSAAYFCASSPSSGSGNTIYFGEGSWLTVV.